This paragraph reports one TCR beta chain. Antigen specificity is unknown. In the naive CD8 group, cells lacked CD45RO and were positively selected for CCR7, so terminally differentiated effector memory CD45RA+ cells were left out. This record belongs to a study of shared clonotypes between healthy human individuals. Study findings and constraints: Rarefaction indicated that sorted-subset sequencing remained incomplete although depth was large.

With 4 bases removed from V and 0 bases from J, the gap between germline ends came to 16 bases. Germline lookup yields CDR1 MNHNY and CDR2 SVGAGI (reference sequence). The CDR3 runs 16 residues. TCRdb keeps only in-frame clones here, not all; method: immunoSEQ multiplex PCR. The table lists about 820,000 clones, roughly 92% of them singletons. This chain connects TRBV6-6 to TRBJ2-7; either TRBD1 or TRBD2 may fit D (5 bases each). Material for sequencing was naive CD8+ T cells sorted from blood. The clonotype was recovered from a man aged 30 to 39 in good health. The CDR3 DNA is TGTGCCAGCAGTTCGACCGGGACCGTCTACTCCTACGAGCAGTACTTC. This encodes CASSSTGTVYSYEQYF.